This T cell receptor beta chain was documented in a study of blood T cell repertoires in COVID-19 (dated by TCRdb to 2018 to 2021). With respect to the entire study: The collaborator samples originated in the United States, Italy and Spain and spanned the acute and convalescent phases of COVID-19. The prospective study material was composed of cDNA or gDNA derived from T cells, B-cell-depleted T cells, or PBMCs. Subjects who had been exposed to COVID-19, were actively infected with it, or had recovered from it provided the deeply sampled blood TCRbeta repertoires that made up the dataset. The repertoires were released in a freely available public database intended as a resource for research on the immune response to SARS-CoV-2. Samples came from the ongoing ImmuneRACE study (first 160 participants) plus 1,254 subjects from 6 global collaborators. A de-identified subject ID, COVID-19 status, age in years and sex were almost always included in the sample metadata. Where HLA class I and class II types were available, the types were taken from metadata supplied by the sample provider, not from assay-based typing.

The collaborating institutions used their own protocols to collect whole blood in K2EDTA tubes. For TCRbeta analysis, collaborators shipped samples as frozen whole blood, isolated PBMCs, or DNA extracted from either of those sample types. TCRbeta CDR3 regions were amplified from genomic DNA using the immunoSEQ Assay, a bias-controlled multiplex PCR. The study's processing was this. The number of nucleated cells in each sample was estimated by amplification of reference gene primers within the assay. To quantify the absolute abundance of each unique TCRbeta CDR3 rearrangement, sequence reads were collapsed and filtered. For each sample, productive Simpson clonality was calculated by taking the square root of Simpson's diversity index across productive rearrangements. The table comes from immuneACCESS by way of TCRdb, which keeps in-frame sequences with V and J called. Part of the clones is missing from these tables; in studies checked, under half for an unresolved V gene and the rest for unknown reasons. Clonal size and the V and J genes are those of that table, whereas D and trimming came from the DNA. This sample comprises 230,000 or so clones, 80% of them detected only once. 4% to 5.5% of the sample is taken by the ten largest.

Study-level results and caveats: How much clinical and demographic metadata was included differed by source and by participant, and the metadata was provided uncurated.

Points on this clone: This clone's antigen is unknown. No much larger clone exists at a distance of one base, and base qualities are not known.

CDR1 and CDR2 were assigned from the germline V gene (reference sequence) as LNHDA and SQIVND. Measured from the cysteine to the phenylalanine, the CDR3 is 14 residues long. The kept DNA is CDR3 alone, 42 bases in frame from the first base. The trim is 9 bases for V and 1 base for J, with a gap of 15 bases between the germline ends. Input material: peripheral blood. The sequence derives from a human donor in a cohort sampled during active COVID-19. This sequence uses TRBV19 and TRBJ1-1; TRBD1 is possibly the D segment (5 matching bases). The DNA is TGTGCCAGCCATTTGCCAGACAGGAACACTGAAGCTTTCTTT. Its translation reads: CASHLPDRNTEAFF.